The T cell receptor beta chain described here comes from a study of blood T cell repertoires in COVID-19. Study-level background: The United States, Italy and Spain provided the acute and convalescent COVID-19 samples. PBMCs, B-cell-depleted T cells, or T cells were the source of the cDNA or gDNA that made up the material.

Patients at the Seattle site were enrolled during active infection and followed longitudinally. Original handling: The assay estimated nucleated cells by amplifying reference gene primers. Method: immunoSEQ multiplex PCR; TCRdb's copy keeps in-frame clones and lacks some. The V and J calls and clone size come from that table; D and trimming were worked out from the DNA. The profile covers 300,000 to 400,000 clones, with roughly 90% appearing a single time and more than 7.5% taken by the ten largest. From germline, CDR1 is MNHEY and CDR2 SVGEGT. V lost 6 bases, J lost 7 bases, and 11 bases lay in between. The CDR3 totals 12 residues.

This TCR came from a young man with COVID-19, enrolled during active disease. The source material was peripheral blood. The chain employs TRBV6-2 or TRBV6-3 and TRBJ2-3; perhaps TRBD1 as D (5 bases). As DNA, the CDR3 is TGTGCCAGCAGCACAGGCGGCCATACGCAGTATTTT. This encodes CASSTGGHTQYF.